These 18 T cell receptor beta chains originate from one sample sequenced in a study of OX40 agonist ivuxolimab in advanced cancers. Method: immunoSEQ multiplex PCR; TCRdb's copy keeps in-frame clones and lacks some. The data contain about 79,000 clones, about nine tenths of them singletons. Here the sequenced sample was CD4+ or CD8+ T cells sorted from blood, taken in a trial of the OX40 agonist ivuxolimab. All receptors come from an adult with an advanced solid tumor such as melanoma, head and neck, liver or kidney cancer.

This chain uses TRBV6-5 with TRBJ1-1; TRBD1 is a possible D gene (6 bases). V shed 6 bases and J shed 1 base, with 15 bases lying between them. CDR1 and CDR2 from the germline V gene are MNHEY and SVGAGI. There are 15 residues in the CDR3. The CDR3 nucleotides read TGTGCCAGCAGGTTGGAACAGGGACCGAACACTGAAGCTTTCTTT. Its translation is CASRLEQGPNTEAFF.

The V gene is TRBV5-1, the J gene TRBJ1-1; TRBD1 aligns across 8 bases. This CDR3 is built from 17 residues. Germline lookup yields CDR1 SGHRS and CDR2 YFSETQ. V shed 4 bases and J 4 bases; nucleotides not matched to a gene: 15. The CDR3 DNA follows: TGCGCCAGCAGCCCCGGGGCCGCGACAGGGGTGAGCACTGAAGCTTTCTTT. Its protein is CASSPGAATGVSTEAFF.

V gene TRBV6-1 combines with J gene TRBJ1-3; 9 bases are a match to TRBD1. Germline assignment: CDR1 MNHNS and CDR2 SASEGT. The J segment lost 2 bases and the V segment lost 6 bases, leaving 5 bases of the junction unmatched. There are 15 residues in the CDR3. The CDR3 reads CASRERQGAGNTIYF. The CDR3 coding sequence is TGTGCCAGCAGGGAAAGACAGGGGGCTGGAAACACCATATATTTT.

The rearrangement links TRBV5-1 to TRBJ2-1, with D hard to call. CDR1 is SGHRS and CDR2 is YFSETQ in the germline V gene. V was cut by 0 bases and J by 6 bases, with 7 bases left in between. CDR3 length equals 13 residues. As DNA, the CDR3 is TGCGCCAGCAGCTTGGCATCCGTCAATGAGCAGTTCTTC. It translates to CASSLASVNEQFF.

The chain employs TRBV18 and TRBJ1-5; maybe TRBD1 (6 bases). The germline gives CDR1 KGHSH, CDR2 LQKENI. With 4 bases removed from V and 3 bases from J, the gap between germline ends came to 10 bases. This CDR3 spans 14 amino acids. In DNA form, the CDR3 reads TGTGCCAGCTCACTGGGACAACCCAATCAGCCCCAGCATTTT. Translating gives CASSLGQPNQPQHF.

The rearrangement links TRBV19 to TRBJ2-7, with 9 bases that match TRBD1. Germline V gene lookup returns CDR1 LNHDA and CDR2 SQIVND (reference sequence). The CDR3 spans 14 residues. J lost 0 bases, V lost 5 bases, and 2 bases had no gene match. In DNA form, the CDR3 reads TGTGCCAGTAGTGGGACAGGGAGCTCCTACGAGCAGTACGTC. This encodes CASSGTGSSYEQYV.

J is TRBJ1-1 and V is TRBV28; 8 bases are a match to TRBD1. The CDR3 totals 16 residues. With 5 bases clipped from V and 4 bases from J, the junction kept 12 bases outside the gene matches. Germline V gene lookup returns CDR1 MDHEN and CDR2 SYDVKM. In nucleotides, the CDR3 is TGTGCCAGCAGTACTCCGGGACAGGTTTTTGGCACTGAAGCTTTCTTT. Translating it yields CASSTPGQVFGTEAFF.

This sequence joins TRBV7-6 and TRBJ1-1; TRBD1 is a possible D gene (5 bases). The germline V gene encodes CDR1 SGHVS and CDR2 FNYEAQ. This CDR3 comprises 14 residues. V lost 3 bases and J lost 6, with 14 bases in between. CDR3 residues: CASSFAGRDAEAFF. For the CDR3, the DNA is TGTGCCAGCAGCTTTGCCGGTCGGGACGCTGAAGCTTTCTTT. The full variable domain, rest sourced from reference TRBV7-6 and TRBJ1-1, is GAGVSQSPRYKVTKRGQDVALRCDPISGHVSLYWYRQALGQGPEFLTYFNYEAQQDKSGLPNDRFSAERPEGSISTLTIQRTEQRDSAMYRCASSFAGRDAEAFFGQGTRLTVV.

This clone showed up just once. The chain is built from TRBV4-1 and TRBJ2-7, with D unresolved. The CDR3 loop spans 15 amino acids. Trimming shortened V by 1 base and J by 4 bases, and 14 bases separated the two germline ends. Germline V gives CDR1 MGHRA, CDR2 YSYEKL. CDR3 amino acids: CASSQAGPYPYEQYF. The CDR3 DNA is TGCGCCAGCAGCCAAGCCGGGCCCTACCCTTACGAGCAGTACTTC.

V gene TRBV7-2 combines with J gene TRBJ1-4; 9 bases agree with TRBD1. This CDR3 contains 14 residues. CDR1 and CDR2 from the germline V gene are SGHTA and FQGNSA. After removal of 6 bases from V and 8 bases from J, the junction contained 7 bases not matched to a gene. The CDR3 DNA follows: TGTGCCAGCAGTCGGGGACAGGGATGGGAAAAACTGTTTTTT. It codes for CASSRGQGWEKLFF. Using reference TRBV7-2 and TRBJ1-4 for the parts outside the CDR3, the full variable domain is GAGVSQSPSNKVTEKGKDVELRCDPISGHTALYWYRQSLGQGLEFLIYFQGNSAPDKSGLPSDRFSAERTGGSVSTLTIQRTQQEDSAVYLCASSRGQGWEKLFFGSGTQLSVL.

Worth noting for this clone: Germline and junction disagree at one end, which may indicate a read error. V usage is TRBV7-7 and J usage is TRBJ2-5; no reliable D call. The CDR3 sequence is 13 residues long. CDR1 and CDR2 from the germline V gene are SSHAT and FNYEAQ (reference sequence). The CDR3 reads CASSLASQETQYF. Here the CDR3 DNA reads TGTGCTAGCAGCTTAGCTTCCCAAGAGACCCAGTACTTC.

The V and J genes are TRBV7-8 and TRBJ2-1, with 10 bases fitting TRBD2. CDR1 and CDR2 (germline): SGHVS, FQNEAQ. This CDR3 spans 17 amino acids. The J segment lost 8 bases and the V segment lost 0 bases, leaving 10 bases of the junction unmatched. The CDR3 protein is CASSLAGQRGGKDEQFF. CDR3 DNA sequence: TGTGCCAGCAGCTTAGCGGGCCAGCGGGGGGGCAAGGATGAGCAGTTCTTC.

The sample holds many counts of this clone. The chain couples TRBV6-1 to TRBJ1-5; 10 bases line up with TRBD1. V was clipped by 3 bases and J by 6 bases; unmatched bases: 5. Germline-derived CDR1 and CDR2 are MNHNS and SASEGT. This CDR3 is built from 15 residues. The CDR3 DNA reads as TGTGCCAGCAGTGAGATGACAGGGGGCATTCAGCCCCAGCATTTT. This gives the protein CASSEMTGGIQPQHF.

The chain uses TRBV4-1 and TRBJ2-2, with D possibly being TRBD1 (5 bases). The germline gives CDR1 MGHRA, CDR2 YSYEKL. V was trimmed by 6 bases and J by 7 bases, leaving 15 bases between them. This CDR3 has 14 amino acids. For the CDR3, the DNA is TGCGCCAGCAGTAGTGGGCCTAGGGGCGGGGAGCTGTTTTTT. This encodes CASSSGPRGGELFF.

J is TRBJ1-1 and V is TRBV6-1, with D possibly matching TRBD1 (6 bases). Trimming took off 6 bases at V and 0 bases at J, with 11 bases between the two ends. The CDR3 runs 14 residues. The germline CDR1 and CDR2 sequences are MNHNS and SASEGT. The CDR3 region is CASSTTGLNTEAFF. The CDR3 DNA is TGTGCCAGCAGCACGACAGGATTGAACACTGAAGCTTTCTTT.

The rearrangement joins TRBV5-1 to TRBJ2-3; tentative D call: TRBD1 (5 bases). The CDR3 runs to 14 residues. CDR1 and CDR2 from the germline V gene are SGHRS and YFSETQ. V was shortened by 4 bases and J by 0 bases, with 9 bases between the two germline ends. The CDR3 DNA reads as TGCGCCAGCAGCCTAGGACACAGCACAGATACGCAGTATTTT. It codes for CASSLGHSTDTQYF.

A few counts support this clone. This chain joins TRBV5-8 and TRBJ1-5; tentative D call: TRBD1 (6 bases). Germline CDR1 and CDR2: SGHTS and YDEGEE. The V end was cut by 4 bases, the J end by 5 bases, with 13 bases between. This CDR3 contains 14 residues. The CDR3 sequence is CASSPDRTDQPQHF. CDR3 DNA: TGTGCCAGCAGCCCAGACAGGACTGATCAGCCCCAGCATTTT.

The V and J genes are TRBV19 and TRBJ2-3, with no clear D. This CDR3 has 12 amino acids. Germline CDR1 reads LNHDA; CDR2 reads SQIVND (reference sequence). V shed 1 base and J shed 3 bases, with 2 bases lying between them. In nucleotides, the CDR3 is TGTGCCAGTAGTATAGGAACAGATACGCAGTATTTT. Translation: CASSIGTDTQYF.